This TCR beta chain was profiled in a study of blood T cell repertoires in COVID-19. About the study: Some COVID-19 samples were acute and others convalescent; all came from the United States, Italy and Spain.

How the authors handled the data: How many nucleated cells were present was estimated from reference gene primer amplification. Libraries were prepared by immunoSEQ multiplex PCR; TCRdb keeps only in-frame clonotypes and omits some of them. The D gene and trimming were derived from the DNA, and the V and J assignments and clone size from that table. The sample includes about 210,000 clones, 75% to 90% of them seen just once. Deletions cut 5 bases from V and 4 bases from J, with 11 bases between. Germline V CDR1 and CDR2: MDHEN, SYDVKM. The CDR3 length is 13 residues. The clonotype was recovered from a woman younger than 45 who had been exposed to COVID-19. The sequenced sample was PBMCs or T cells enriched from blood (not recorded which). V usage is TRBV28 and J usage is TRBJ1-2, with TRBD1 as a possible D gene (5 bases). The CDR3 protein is CASSRAGVYGYTF. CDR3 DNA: TGTGCCAGCAGTAGGGCGGGGGTCTATGGCTACACCTTC.